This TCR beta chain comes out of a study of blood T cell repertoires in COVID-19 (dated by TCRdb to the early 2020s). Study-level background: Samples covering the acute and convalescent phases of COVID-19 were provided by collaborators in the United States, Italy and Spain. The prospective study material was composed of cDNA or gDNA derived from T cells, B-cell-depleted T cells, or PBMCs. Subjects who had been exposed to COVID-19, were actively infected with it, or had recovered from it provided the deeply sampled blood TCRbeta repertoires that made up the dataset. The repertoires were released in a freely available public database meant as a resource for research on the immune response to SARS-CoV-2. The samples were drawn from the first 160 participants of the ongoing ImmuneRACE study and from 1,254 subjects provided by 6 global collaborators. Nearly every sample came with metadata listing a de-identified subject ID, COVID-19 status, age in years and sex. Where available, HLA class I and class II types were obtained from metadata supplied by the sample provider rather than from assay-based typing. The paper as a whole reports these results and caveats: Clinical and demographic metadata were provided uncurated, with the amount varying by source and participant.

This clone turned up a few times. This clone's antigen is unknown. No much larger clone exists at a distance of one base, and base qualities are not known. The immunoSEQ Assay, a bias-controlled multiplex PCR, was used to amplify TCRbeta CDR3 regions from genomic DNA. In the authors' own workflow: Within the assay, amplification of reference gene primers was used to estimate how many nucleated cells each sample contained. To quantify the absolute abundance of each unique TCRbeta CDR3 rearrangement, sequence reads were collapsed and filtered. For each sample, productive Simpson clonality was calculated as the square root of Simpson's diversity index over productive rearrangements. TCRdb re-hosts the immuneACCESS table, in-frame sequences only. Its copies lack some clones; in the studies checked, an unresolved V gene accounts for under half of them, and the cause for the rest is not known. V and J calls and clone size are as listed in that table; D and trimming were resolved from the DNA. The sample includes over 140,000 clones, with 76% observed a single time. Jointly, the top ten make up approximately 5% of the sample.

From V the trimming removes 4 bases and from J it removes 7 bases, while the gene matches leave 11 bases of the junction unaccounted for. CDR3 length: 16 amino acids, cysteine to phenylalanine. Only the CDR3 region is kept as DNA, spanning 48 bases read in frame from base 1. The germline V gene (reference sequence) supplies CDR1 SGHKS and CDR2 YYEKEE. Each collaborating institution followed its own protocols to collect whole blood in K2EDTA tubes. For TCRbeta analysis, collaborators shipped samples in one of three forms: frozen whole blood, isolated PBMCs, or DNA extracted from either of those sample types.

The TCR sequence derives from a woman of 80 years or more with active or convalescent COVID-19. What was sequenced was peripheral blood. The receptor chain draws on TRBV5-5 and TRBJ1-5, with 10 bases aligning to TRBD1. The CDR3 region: CASSPETGGPGQPQHF. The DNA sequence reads TGTGCCAGCAGCCCGGAGACAGGGGGCCCGGGCCAGCCCCAGCATTTT.